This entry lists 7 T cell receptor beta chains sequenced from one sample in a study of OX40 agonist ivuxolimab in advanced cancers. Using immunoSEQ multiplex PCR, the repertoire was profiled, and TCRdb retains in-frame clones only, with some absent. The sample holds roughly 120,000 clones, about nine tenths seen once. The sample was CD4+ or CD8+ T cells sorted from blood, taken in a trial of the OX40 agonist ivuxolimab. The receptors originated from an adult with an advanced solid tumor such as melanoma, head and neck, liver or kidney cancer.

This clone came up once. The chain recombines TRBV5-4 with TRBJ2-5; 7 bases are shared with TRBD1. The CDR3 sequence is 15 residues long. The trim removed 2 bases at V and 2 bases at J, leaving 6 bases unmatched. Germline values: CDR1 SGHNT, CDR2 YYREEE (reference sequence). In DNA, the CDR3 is TGTGCCAGCAGCTTCGGAGGACAGGCACAAGAGACCCAGTACTTC. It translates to CASSFGGQAQETQYF.

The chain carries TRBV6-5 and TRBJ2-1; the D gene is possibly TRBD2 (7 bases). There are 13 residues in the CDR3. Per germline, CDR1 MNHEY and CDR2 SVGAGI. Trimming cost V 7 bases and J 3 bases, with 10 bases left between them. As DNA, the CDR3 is TGTGCCAGCACGGGGGGCATCTACAATGAGCAGTTCTTC. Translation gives CASTGGIYNEQFF.

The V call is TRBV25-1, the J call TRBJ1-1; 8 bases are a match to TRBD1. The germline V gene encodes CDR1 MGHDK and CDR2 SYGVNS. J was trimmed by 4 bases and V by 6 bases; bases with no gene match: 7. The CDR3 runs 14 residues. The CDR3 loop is CASSHTDRVTEAFF. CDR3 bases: TGTGCCAGCAGCCATACGGACAGGGTCACTGAAGCTTTCTTT.

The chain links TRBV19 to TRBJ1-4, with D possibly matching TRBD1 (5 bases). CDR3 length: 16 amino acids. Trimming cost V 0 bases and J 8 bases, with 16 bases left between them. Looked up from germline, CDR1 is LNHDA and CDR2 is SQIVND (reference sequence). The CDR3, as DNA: TGTGCCAGTAGTATAGATCCCAGTGAGGGGCTCGAAAAACTGTTTTTT. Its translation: CASSIDPSEGLEKLFF. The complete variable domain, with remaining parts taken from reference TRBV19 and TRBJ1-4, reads DGGITQSPKYLFRKEGQNVTLSCEQNLNHDAMYWYRQDPGQGLRLIYYSQIVNDFQKGDIAEGYSVSREKKESFPLTVTSAQKNPTAFYLCASSIDPSEGLEKLFFGSGTQLSVL.

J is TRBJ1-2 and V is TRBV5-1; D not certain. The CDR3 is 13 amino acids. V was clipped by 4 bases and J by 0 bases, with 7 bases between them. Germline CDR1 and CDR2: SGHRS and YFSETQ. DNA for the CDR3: TGCGCCAGCAGCGGAGACCCTAACTATGGCTACACCTTC. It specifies CASSGDPNYGYTF.

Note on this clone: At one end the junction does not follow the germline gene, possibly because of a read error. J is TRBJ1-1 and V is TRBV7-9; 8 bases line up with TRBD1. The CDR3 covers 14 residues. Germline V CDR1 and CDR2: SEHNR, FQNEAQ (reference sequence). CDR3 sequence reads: CASSMGTGDTEALF. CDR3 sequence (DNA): TGTGCCAGCAGCATGGGGACAGGAGACACTGAAGCTCTCTTT.

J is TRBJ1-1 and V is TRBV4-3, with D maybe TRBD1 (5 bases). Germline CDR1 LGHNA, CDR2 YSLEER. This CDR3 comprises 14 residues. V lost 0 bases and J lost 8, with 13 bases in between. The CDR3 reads CASSQEFYGTEAFF. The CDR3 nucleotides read TGCGCCAGCAGCCAAGAATTTTACGGGACCGAAGCTTTCTTT.